This is a list of T cell receptor beta chains from one sample in a study of OX40 agonist ivuxolimab in advanced cancers. Assay: immunoSEQ multiplex PCR; the TCRdb copy retains only in-frame clones and omits some. The data show 85,000 to 130,000 clones, 90% seen once. The sequences come from CD4+ or CD8+ T cells sorted from blood, collected in a trial of the OX40 agonist ivuxolimab. The receptors shown here come from an adult with an advanced solid tumor such as melanoma, head and neck, liver or kidney cancer. Both conserved end residues are part of each CDR3. Fields, in order: clone size, J gene, V gene, D gene, CDR3 protein, CDR3 DNA. D genes are given only for firm matches. A clone size is listed for some rows: how often the clone was seen (once, few, many), or a class if it is expanded.

. | TRBJ2-1 | TRBV11-3 | . | CASSLSLAINNEQFF | TGTGCCAGCAGCTTATCTCTAGCGATTAACAATGAGCAGTTCTTC
. | TRBJ2-7 | TRBV7-2 | . | CASSSTSRVSEQYF | TGTGCCAGCAGCTCCACCTCGCGTGTCTCCGAGCAGTACTTC
. | TRBJ2-7 | TRBV7-2 | . | CASSLGAGLYEQYF | TGTGCCAGCAGCTTAGGGGCGGGGTTATACGAGCAGTACTTC
. | TRBJ2-3 | TRBV19 | . | CASSFLVGRGTDTQYF | TGTGCCAGTAGCTTCCTGGTGGGTCGGGGCACAGATACGCAGTATTTT
. | TRBJ1-2 | TRBV7-8 | . | CASSPIASNVYTF | TGTGCCAGCAGCCCCATAGCTAGTAACGTGTACACCTTC
once | TRBJ2-4 | TRBV4-1 | TRBD2 | CASSFQLAGGLQAKNIQYF | TGCGCCAGCAGCTTTCAGTTAGCGGGAGGGCTCCAAGCCAAAAACATTCAGTACTTC
once | TRBJ2-1 | TRBV6-4 | TRBD1 | CASSDNRGLEQFF | TGTGCCAGCAGTGACAACAGGGGGCTCGAGCAGTTCTTC
. | TRBJ1-5 | TRBV19 | . | CASSTRDGPQHF | TGTGCCAGTAGTACCAGGGACGGTCCCCAGCATTTT
. | TRBJ2-7 | TRBV25-1 | . | CASSSLYEQYF | TGTGCCAGCAGTTCCCTTTACGAGCAGTACTTC
. | TRBJ2-1 | TRBV12-2 | . | CASRPREGSGSSDEQFF | TGTGCAAGTCGCCCACGGGAGGGAAGCGGGAGCTCCGATGAGCAGTTCTTC
. | TRBJ2-1 | TRBV7-9 | TRBD2 | CASSLSGRSGAYNEQFF | TGTGCCAGCAGCTTATCAGGTAGGAGCGGGGCCTACAATGAGCAGTTCTTC
. | TRBJ2-2 | TRBV23-1 | . | CASMVSATSGTGELFF | TGCGCCAGCATGGTCTCCGCTACTTCGGGCACCGGGGAGCTGTTTTTT
. | TRBJ2-3 | TRBV7-8 | . | CASSRSAATDTQYF | TGTGCCAGCAGCCGTTCAGCGGCCACAGATACGCAGTATTTT
. | TRBJ2-1 | TRBV15 | TRBD2 | CATSTEQTSVNLNEQFF | TGTGCCACCAGCACTGAACAGACTAGCGTAAACCTCAATGAGCAGTTCTTC
once | TRBJ2-5 | TRBV4-2 | . | CASSQSYQETQYF | TGTGCCAGCAGCCAATCCTACCAAGAGACCCAGTACTTC
few | TRBJ2-1 | TRBV19 | TRBD2 | CASSGASGRNYNEQFF | TGTGCCAGTAGTGGGGCTAGCGGTAGGAACTACAATGAGCAGTTCTTC
. | TRBJ2-1 | TRBV7-2 | TRBD2 | CASSLVLAGGSYNEQFF | TGTGCCAGCAGCTTAGTACTAGCGGGAGGATCCTACAATGAGCAGTTCTTC
. | TRBJ2-3 | TRBV19 | . | CASSSGDRITDTQYF | TGTGCCAGTAGTTCGGGGGATAGAATTACAGATACGCAGTATTTT
. | TRBJ2-7 | TRBV18 | TRBD2 | CASSVLADSYEQYF | TGTGCCAGCTCAGTCCTAGCGGACTCCTACGAGCAGTACTTC
. | TRBJ2-2 | TRBV11-3 | . | CASSLVGSGPPGELFF | TGTGCCAGCAGCTTAGTCGGCAGCGGACCCCCCGGGGAGCTGTTTTTT
. | TRBJ2-7 | TRBV4-1 | . | CASSQEEGLYEQYF | TGCGCCAGCAGCCAAGAAGAGGGGTTGTACGAGCAGTACTTC
. | TRBJ2-2 | TRBV11-3 | TRBD1 | CASRLTGRSGELFF | TGTGCCAGCAGGTTGACAGGGCGCTCCGGGGAGCTGTTTTTT
few | TRBJ1-2 | TRBV4-1 | TRBD1 | CASSQGDSNYGYTF | TGCGCCAGCAGCCAAGGGGACAGCAACTATGGCTACACCTTC
. | TRBJ2-1 | TRBV18 | . | CASSPSGPFNEQFF | TGTGCCAGCTCACCCTCCGGGCCCTTTAATGAGCAGTTCTTC
. | TRBJ1-4 | TRBV5-1 | TRBD1 | CASSLVVTGGELFF | TGTGCCAGCAGCTTGGTCGTGACAGGGGGCGAACTGTTTTTT
. | TRBJ1-1 | TRBV21-1 | . | CASSKLKESNTEAFF | TGTGCCAGCAGCAAGTTGAAGGAGTCGAACACTGAAGCTTTCTTT
. | TRBJ1-2 | TRBV6-6 | TRBD1 | CASSSRQGSYGYTF | TGTGCCAGCAGCTCCCGACAGGGCAGCTATGGCTACACCTTC
. | TRBJ2-7 | TRBV14 | TRBD1 | CASSRTGTGGSYEQYF | TGTGCCAGCAGCCGCACCGGGACAGGGGGCTCCTACGAGCAGTACTTC
. | TRBJ1-4 | TRBV6-5 | . | CASRSRGEANEKLFF | TGTGCCAGCAGGAGCCGGGGGGAGGCTAATGAAAAACTGTTTTTT
. | TRBJ2-5 | TRBV6-6 | . | CASSLLETQYF | TGTGCCAGTTCACTATTAGAGACCCAGTACTTC
once | TRBJ1-4 | TRBV6-1 | . | CASSTGRGNEKLFF | TGTGCCAGCAGTACCGGGCGAGGTAATGAAAAACTGTTTTTT
. | TRBJ2-7 | TRBV28 | . | CASTIPGTPAYEQYF | TGTGCCAGCACCATTCCCGGGACTCCAGCCTACGAGCAGTACTTC
. | TRBJ2-5 | TRBV7-2 | . | CASSNVLETQYF | TGTGCCAGCAGCAACGTACTGGAGACCCAGTACTTC
. | TRBJ1-4 | TRBV2 | . | CASRTDSNEKLFF | TGTGCCAGCAGGACTGACAGTAATGAAAAACTGTTTTTT
. | TRBJ2-7 | TRBV27 | TRBD1 | CASSGTGASSYEQYF | TGTGCCAGCAGTGGGACAGGGGCTTCCTCCTACGAGCAGTACTTC
. | TRBJ1-1 | TRBV7-3 | . | CASSLSLGGEAFF | TGTGCCAGCAGCTTATCCCTGGGCGGTGAAGCTTTCTTT
few | TRBJ1-1 | TRBV28 | . | CASYPGMNTEAFF | TGTGCCAGCTACCCAGGAATGAACACTGAAGCTTTCTTT